These 14 T cell receptor beta chains were sequenced from one sample in a study of cytomegalovirus exposure and HLA in healthy donors. Generated by immunoSEQ multiplex PCR, the TCRdb table keeps only in-frame clones and is missing some. The table lists 90,000 to 130,000 clones, roughly 87% of them singletons. Source material: PBMCs. Source of these receptors: a young woman in good health and CMV-seronegative.

CDR3: CAWSWEDQPQHF. CDR3 nucleotides: TGTGCCTGGAGTTGGGAGGATCAGCCCCAGCATTTT. This sequence joins TRBV30 and TRBJ1-5; D is uncertain. The V gene's germline CDR1 is GTSNPN and CDR2 SVGIG (reference sequence). V shed 2 bases and J shed 5 bases, with 7 bases lying between them. This CDR3 is built from 12 residues.

The chain links TRBV25-1 to TRBJ2-1; 9 bases fit TRBD1. The germline V gene encodes CDR1 MGHDK and CDR2 SYGVNS. CDR3 size: 16 residues. V lost 4 bases and J lost 8; bases outside the gene matches: 12. The CDR3 nucleotides are TGTGCCAGCAGTGCCCGCCCGGGGACAGGGTTTCATGAGCAGTTCTTC. As protein: CASSARPGTGFHEQFF.

This clone has a single count. The chain is built from TRBV4-3 and TRBJ1-1, with TRBD1 as a possible D gene (6 bases). Germline loops: CDR1 LGHNA, CDR2 YSLEER. The V end lost 0 bases, the J end lost 0 bases, and 14 bases lay between the germline ends. The CDR3 loop spans 17 amino acids. DNA of the CDR3: TGCGCCAGCAGCCAAGATCCAACAGGGTACCTGAACACTGAAGCTTTCTTT. This translates into CASSQDPTGYLNTEAFF.

A few counts support this clone. The junction departs from the called germline gene at one end, perhaps through a read error. The rearrangement links TRBV15 to TRBJ1-2; 7 positions match TRBD1. Per germline, CDR1 LNHNV and CDR2 YYDKDF (reference sequence). The CDR3 runs 16 residues. CDR3 coding DNA: TGTGCCACCAGTAGAGGACAGGCAACTGCTAACTATGGCTACACCTTC. Its translation is CATSRGQATANYGYTF.

Here the CDR3 DNA reads TGTGCCAGCAGCTTAAATACAGGGCTTCCGATGAACACTGAAGCTTTCTTT. This sequence encodes CASSLNTGLPMNTEAFF. V usage is TRBV7-9 and J usage is TRBJ1-1, with D possibly being TRBD1 (6 bases). Germline CDR1 is SEHNR and CDR2 is FQNEAQ (reference sequence). The CDR3 sequence is 17 residues long. The V end lost 2 bases, the J end lost 0 bases, and 16 bases lay between the germline ends.

The chain recombines TRBV4-1 with TRBJ1-6, with 7 bases aligning to TRBD1. The CDR3 spans 18 residues. With 1 base clipped from V and 7 bases from J, the junction kept 13 bases outside the gene matches. The germline gives CDR1 MGHRA, CDR2 YSYEKL. The CDR3, as DNA: TGCGCCAGCAGCCAAGGCCCAGGCAGCCAGGGGGGAAATTCACCCCTCCACTTT. Protein product: CASSQGPGSQGGNSPLHF.

The J gene is TRBJ2-1, the V gene TRBV6-4, with 9 bases lining up with TRBD2. Losses at the gene ends were 2 bases for V and 3 bases for J; bases not matched to a gene: 2. Per germline, CDR1 MRHNA and CDR2 SNTAGT. The CDR3 is made up of 15 amino acids. The CDR3 sequence is CASSDEAGGYNEQFF. The CDR3 nucleotides are TGTGCCAGCAGTGACGAAGCGGGGGGCTACAATGAGCAGTTCTTC.

This clone was seen once. V and J are TRBV11-2 and TRBJ1-6; 8 bases fit TRBD1. Trimming cost V 1 base and J 3 bases; bases outside gene matches: 2. Germline-derived CDR1 and CDR2 are SGHAT and FQNNGV. There are 16 residues in the CDR3. CDR3 amino acids: CASSLVGTGYNSPLHF. The DNA of the CDR3 is TGTGCCAGCAGCTTAGTGGGGACAGGCTATAATTCACCCCTCCACTTT.

CDR3: CASSRDIPDRGYGYTF. CDR3 bases: TGTGCCAGCAGCCGGGATATTCCCGACAGGGGCTATGGCTACACCTTC. The chain joins TRBV14 to TRBJ1-2; 8 positions agree with TRBD1. Germline V gene data show CDR1 as SGHDN and CDR2 as FVKESK. Trimming at V came to 4 bases and at J to 4 bases, leaving 11 bases not matched to a gene. The CDR3 is 16 amino acids.

The chain carries TRBV19 and TRBJ2-1; 7 positions agree with TRBD1. CDR3 length equals 14 residues. Trimming took 4 bases from V and 6 from J; bases not matched to a gene: 6. Germline CDR1 reads LNHDA; CDR2 reads SQIVND (reference sequence). Here the CDR3 reads CASSTDTGANEQFF. CDR3 coding DNA: TGTGCCAGTAGTACCGATACAGGGGCCAATGAGCAGTTCTTC.

CDR3 coding DNA: TGTGCCGTCAATCCAACAGGGGTCGAGCAGTACTTC. Translation: CAVNPTGVEQYF. V usage is TRBV28 and J usage is TRBJ2-7, with 7 bases lining up with TRBD1. This CDR3 spans 12 amino acids. The germline V gene encodes CDR1 MDHEN and CDR2 SYDVKM. J was trimmed by 6 bases and V by 11 bases; bases with no gene match: 10.

The chain employs TRBV7-8 and TRBJ2-7, with 7 bases matching TRBD2. CDR3 length: 15 amino acids. Germline lookup yields CDR1 SGHVS and CDR2 FQNEAQ. V lost 7 bases, J lost 0 bases, and 9 bases stayed unmatched. CDR3 DNA sequence: TGTGCCAGCACCCAGGGCGGGGGATTCTCCTACGAGCAGTACTTC. Encoded protein: CASTQGGGFSYEQYF.

This sequence joins TRBV28 and TRBJ1-2; D might be TRBD1 (6 bases). This CDR3 comprises 14 residues. Per the germline V gene, CDR1 is MDHEN and CDR2 is SYDVKM. V lost 9 bases and J lost 0, with 14 bases in between. In DNA, the CDR3 is TGTGCCAGTCGGCGGACAGCGACTAACTATGGCTACACCTTC. It translates to CASRRTATNYGYTF.

The DNA of the CDR3 is TGTGCCAGCAGCTTGGTAGGGGGCAACTATGGCTACACCTTC. As protein: CASSLVGGNYGYTF. This rearrangement joins TRBV5-6 to TRBJ1-2; TRBD1 aligns across 7 bases. The J segment lost 2 bases and the V segment lost 0 bases, leaving 1 base of the junction unmatched. The CDR3 covers 14 residues. Germline V gene data show CDR1 as SGHDT and CDR2 as YYEEEE.